This section outlines one TCR beta chain sequence together with its context. The antigen is unknown. These data are taken from a study of cytomegalovirus exposure and HLA in healthy donors. Regarding the study as a whole: The study put 150 or so TCR beta chains on its list as cytomegalovirus-associated.

The PCR was carried out with 60 Vbeta primers and 13 Jbeta primers. Sequencing used immunoSEQ multiplex PCR; TCRdb keeps in-frame clones, though not all of them. The top ten clones hold roughly 2.2% of a sample with 110,000 or so clones, about four fifths of them seen once. V lost 3 bases and J 5 bases, leaving 32 bases between the germline ends. This CDR3 contains 20 residues. Germline lookup yields CDR1 KGHSH and CDR2 LQKENI. V gene TRBV18 combines with J gene TRBJ2-7; D may be TRBD2 (9 bases). This receptor was identified in a woman aged 25 to 39 in good health and CMV-seronegative. The sequenced material came from PBMCs. CDR3 amino acids: CASSPRRTGTPSGNSHEQYF. The CDR3 coding sequence is TGTGCCAGCTCACCCCGTAGGACAGGGACTCCTAGCGGGAATTCCCACGAGCAGTACTTC.